This TCR beta chain was identified during a study of OX40 agonist ivuxolimab in advanced cancers. Generated by immunoSEQ multiplex PCR, the TCRdb table keeps only in-frame clones and is missing some. The sample records over 60,000 clones, roughly 80% being singletons. The CDR3 runs to 13 residues. The V end lost 3 bases, the J end lost 6 bases, and 14 bases lay between the germline ends. Germline CDR1 and CDR2: SQVTM and ANQGSEA. Sequencing was performed on CD4+ or CD8+ T cells sorted from blood, taken in a trial of the OX40 agonist ivuxolimab. This TCR came from an adult with an advanced solid tumor such as melanoma, head and neck, liver or kidney cancer. The rearrangement links TRBV29-1 to TRBJ2-5, with D uncertain. The CDR3 here is CSVEVGSGQTQYF. CDR3 sequence (DNA): TGCAGCGTTGAGGTGGGGTCCGGCCAGACCCAGTACTTC.